Listed here are 27 T cell receptor beta chains from one sample, sequenced in a study of regulatory T cells. Which antigens these TCRs recognize remains unknown. Amplification used 52 TRBV primers and 13 TRBJ primers. The data were produced by immunoSEQ multiplex PCR, yet TCRdb's version contains in-frame clones alone and is incomplete. The sample lists about 17,000 clones; around 80% were seen once. Study-level results: Hydrophobic residues at CDR3 positions 6 and 7 were enriched in conventional CD4+ T cells of CD3G-deficient patients.

The sequencing sample was made of conventional CD4+ T cells sorted from blood. The source is a person aged 25 to 39 with CD3G deficiency.

The chain uses TRBV28 and TRBJ2-4, with unresolved D. The V end lost 5 bases, the J end lost 7 bases, and 12 bases lay between the germline ends. This CDR3 contains 13 residues. Germline lookup yields CDR1 MDHEN and CDR2 SYDVKM. CDR3: CASSSFGLNIQYF. The CDR3 DNA sequence: TGTGCCAGCAGTAGTTTCGGTTTGAACATTCAGTACTTC.

The rearrangement joins TRBV21-1 to TRBJ2-7; the D segment call TRBD2 is taken from the table without a DNA check. TRBV21-1 is deemed a pseudogene. The CDR3 has 14 amino acids. CDR3 DNA: TGTGCCAGCAGCGTAGGACTAGCGGGAGCCGAGCAGTACTTC. Translating it yields CASSVGLAGAEQYF.

The gene calls are TRBV5-1 and TRBJ2-1, with 9 nucleotides matching TRBD1. Germline V gives CDR1 SGHRS, CDR2 YFSETQ. The trim removed 3 bases at V and 4 bases at J, leaving 8 bases unmatched. The CDR3 is made up of 16 amino acids. In DNA, the CDR3 is TGCGCCAGCAGCTCGATCTCCGGGACAGGGTACAATGAGCAGTTCTTC. Translated, it gives CASSSISGTGYNEQFF. Complete variable domain (other parts from reference TRBV5-1 and TRBJ2-1): KAGVTQTPRYLIKTRGQQVTLSCSPISGHRSVSWYQQTPGQGLQFLFEYFSETQRNKGNFPGRFSGRQFSNSRSEMNVSTLELGDSALYLCASSSISGTGYNEQFFGPGTRLTVL.

Here the CDR3 reads CASSLGLAGDEQYF. DNA for the CDR3: TGTGCCAGCAGCCTAGGACTAGCGGGAGATGAGCAGTACTTC. The rearrangement joins TRBV7-8 to TRBJ2-7, with 13 bases lining up with TRBD2. This CDR3 has 14 residues. With 5 bases clipped from V and 7 bases from J, the junction kept 5 bases outside the gene matches. The germline CDR1 and CDR2 sequences are SGHVS and FQNEAQ.

The chain couples TRBV28 to TRBJ2-5; D gene ambiguous. The J call may be incorrect, as the DNA end agrees better with TRBJ2-7. Looked up from germline, CDR1 is MDHEN and CDR2 is SYDVKM. The CDR3 is 13 amino acids. This CDR3 reads CASIGRPSYEQYF. CDR3 DNA: TGTGCCAGCATAGGCAGGCCCTCCTACGAGCAGTACTTC.

CDR3 sequence reads: CASSYLGERSNEQFF. The CDR3, as DNA: TGTGCCAGCAGTTACTTAGGGGAGCGGTCCAATGAGCAGTTCTTC. This rearrangement joins TRBV6-6 to TRBJ2-1; tentatively, D is TRBD1 or TRBD2 (5 bases each). V lost 1 base, J lost 6 bases, and 13 bases lay in between. CDR1 is MNHNY, CDR2 SVGAGI, per germline (reference sequence). The CDR3 is made up of 15 amino acids.

This clone was seen only a few times. The J gene is TRBJ1-2, the V gene TRBV28; D may be TRBD1 (6 bases). V was clipped by 3 bases and J by 8 bases, with 16 bases between them. The CDR3 has 14 amino acids. The germline V gene has CDR1 MDHEN and CDR2 SYDVKM. In DNA form, the CDR3 reads TGTGCCAGCAGTTTTAGTAGGGGGGCTAGAGGCTACACCTTC. Translating it yields CASSFSRGARGYTF.

The V gene is TRBV5-1, the J gene TRBJ1-2, with D unclear. The CDR3 runs 14 residues. Between the trimmed V and J ends, which lost 5 bases and 8 bases, there was a span of 19 bases. Germline CDR1 SGHRS, CDR2 YFSETQ. CDR3 nucleotides: TGCGCCAGCAGTTCTTTATCGACCTACGGGGGCTACACCTTC. This gives the protein CASSSLSTYGGYTF. Together with reference TRBV5-1 and TRBJ1-2, the CDR3 gives the full variable domain: KAGVTQTPRYLIKTRGQQVTLSCSPISGHRSVSWYQQTPGQGLQFLFEYFSETQRNKGNFPGRFSGRQFSNSRSEMNVSTLELGDSALYLCASSSLSTYGGYTFGSGTRLTVV.

The chain combines TRBV28 with TRBJ2-7; D is possibly TRBD2 (6 bases). V was clipped by 5 bases and J by 6 bases, with 17 bases between them. The germline V gene encodes CDR1 MDHEN and CDR2 SYDVKM. The CDR3 has 14 residues. The CDR3 spells CASSPGGRKGEQYF. CDR3 DNA sequence: TGTGCCAGCAGTCCCGGGGGAAGAAAAGGCGAGCAGTACTTC. The variable domain in full, with the rest retrieved from reference TRBV28 and TRBJ2-7, is DVKVTQSSRYLVKRTGEKVFLECVQDMDHENMFWYRQDPGLGLRLIYFSYDVKMKEKGDIPEGYSVSREKKERFSLILESASTNQTSMYLCASSPGGRKGEQYFGPGTRLTVT.

This chain's CDR3 is CASSGTSESNEQFF. For the CDR3, the DNA is TGTGCCAGCAGTGGAACTAGCGAAAGCAATGAGCAGTTCTTC. The chain carries TRBV6-5 and TRBJ2-1; 7 bases line up with TRBD2. After removal of 5 bases from V and 6 bases from J, the junction contained 7 bases not matched to a gene. CDR1 and CDR2 (germline): MNHEY, SVGAGI. The CDR3 loop spans 14 amino acids.

This clone was counted between two and nine times. The V call is TRBV6-6, the J call TRBJ2-7, with a weak D call TRBD2 (5 bases). Germline lookup yields CDR1 MNHNY and CDR2 SVGAGI (reference sequence). The germline V and J ends were trimmed by 2 bases and 3 bases, with 14 bases remaining between them. CDR3 size: 15 residues. The CDR3 coding sequence is TGTGCCAGCAGTTACGGGAGCGCAGGTGACTACGAGCAGTACTTC. Protein product: CASSYGSAGDYEQYF.

The V gene is TRBV6-1, the J gene TRBJ1-1; a possible D gene is TRBD1 (5 bases). V lost 5 bases, J lost 5 bases, and 12 bases lay in between. The CDR3 covers 13 residues. Germline-derived CDR1 and CDR2 are MNHNS and SASEGT. The CDR3 here is CASSNSGGTEAFF. The CDR3 DNA reads as TGTGCCAGCAGTAACAGTGGGGGAACTGAAGCTTTCTTT.

The chain has TRBV28 and TRBJ1-1; D remains unclear. V dropped 5 bases and J dropped 5 bases, with 15 bases sitting between them. CDR3 length: 14 amino acids. Germline V gene sequence: CDR1 MDHEN, CDR2 SYDVKM. CDR3 residues: CASSAPVSRTEAFF. The CDR3 DNA reads TGTGCCAGCAGTGCCCCTGTAAGTCGGACTGAAGCTTTCTTT.

The V gene is TRBV6-6, the J gene TRBJ2-4; D remains unclear. The CDR3 extends over 14 amino acids. V lost 4 bases, J lost 8 bases, and 15 bases lay in between. Germline CDR1 and CDR2: MNHNY and SVGAGI (reference sequence). CDR3 in DNA: TGTGCCAGCAGTTCTCAGACTCTCCCCGACATTCAGTACTTC. Translation: CASSSQTLPDIQYF.

This clone came up a few times. The rearrangement uses TRBV5-1 and TRBJ2-2, with D perhaps TRBD1 (6 bases). Germline CDR1 SGHRS, CDR2 YFSETQ. CDR3 length: 19 residues. Trimming cost V 0 bases and J 1 base, with 19 bases left between them. CDR3: CASSLGGYGDRRNTGELFF. In DNA form, the CDR3 reads TGCGCCAGCAGCTTGGGGGGCTACGGAGACAGGCGGAACACCGGGGAGCTGTTTTTT. Filled out from reference TRBV5-1 and TRBJ2-2, the complete variable domain reads KAGVTQTPRYLIKTRGQQVTLSCSPISGHRSVSWYQQTPGQGLQFLFEYFSETQRNKGNFPGRFSGRQFSNSRSEMNVSTLELGDSALYLCASSLGGYGDRRNTGELFFGEGSRLTVL.

This clone was seen just once. V usage is TRBV28 and J usage is TRBJ1-2; 7 positions match TRBD1. The CDR3 is made up of 14 amino acids. Germline V lookup: CDR1 MDHEN, CDR2 SYDVKM. With 2 bases clipped from V and 7 bases from J, the junction kept 7 bases outside the gene matches. The CDR3 loop is CASSLGYRGGGYTF. Here the CDR3 DNA reads TGTGCCAGCAGTTTAGGGTACAGGGGAGGTGGCTACACCTTC.

The V and J genes are TRBV13 and TRBJ2-2; maybe TRBD2 (7 bases). The germline V gene has CDR1 PRHDT and CDR2 FYEKMQ (reference sequence). With 5 bases removed from V and 2 bases from J, the gap between germline ends came to 12 bases. This CDR3 region has 15 residues. The CDR3 DNA reads as TGTGCCAGCAGCGTGGGGGGGCGCAACACCGGGGAGCTGTTTTTT. Its translation is CASSVGGRNTGELFF.

There are a few counts of this clone. This sample includes further DNA sequences coding for the same CDR3. The gene calls are TRBV28 and TRBJ2-7; the match to TRBD1 covers 9 bases. This CDR3 is 15 amino acids long. Germline V lookup: CDR1 MDHEN, CDR2 SYDVKM. The ends lost 5 bases at V and 3 bases at J; junction bases unmatched: 8. The CDR3, as DNA: TGTGCCAGCAGTCCAACCGGGACAGGGCACTACGAGCAGTACTTC. Amino acid sequence: CASSPTGTGHYEQYF. Full variable domain (rest looked up from reference TRBV28 and TRBJ2-7): DVKVTQSSRYLVKRTGEKVFLECVQDMDHENMFWYRQDPGLGLRLIYFSYDVKMKEKGDIPEGYSVSREKKERFSLILESASTNQTSMYLCASSPTGTGHYEQYFGPGTRLTVT.

In regard to this clone: One junction end disagrees with the germline gene, perhaps due to a read error. The rearrangement uses TRBV28 and TRBJ2-7; D is perhaps TRBD1 (5 bases). Looked up from germline, CDR1 is MDHEN and CDR2 is SYDVKM. This CDR3 contains 15 residues. The CDR3 spells CASSSPGQSSYGQYF. CDR3 coding DNA: TGTGCCAGCAGTTCCCCAGGGCAAAGCTCCTACGGGCAGTACTTC. Full variable domain (outside the CDR3, taken from reference TRBV28 and TRBJ2-7): DVKVTQSSRYLVKRTGEKVFLECVQDMDHENMFWYRQDPGLGLRLIYFSYDVKMKEKGDIPEGYSVSREKKERFSLILESASTNQTSMYLCASSSPGQSSYGQYFGPGTRLTVT.

The chain uses TRBV28 and TRBJ1-2; D possibly corresponds to TRBD1 (5 bases). Germline V gives CDR1 MDHEN, CDR2 SYDVKM. Between the trimmed V and J ends, which lost 6 bases and 9 bases, there was a span of 26 bases. This CDR3 has 16 residues. CDR3 in DNA: TGTGCCAGCAGCTCTATATCCCTACAGGTTGGAGCTCGCTACACCTTC. This translates into CASSSISLQVGARYTF.

The V gene is TRBV7-9, the J gene TRBJ2-7; TRBD1 is a possible D gene (5 bases). Germline V gene data show CDR1 as SEHNR and CDR2 as FQNEAQ (reference sequence). The CDR3 length is 15 residues. V gave up 1 base and J gave up 0 bases, with 10 bases separating them. This CDR3 is CASSLVQGASYEQYF. The CDR3, as DNA: TGTGCCAGCAGCTTAGTCCAGGGTGCCTCCTACGAGCAGTACTTC.

The rearrangement joins TRBV5-1 to TRBJ1-2; tentatively, D is TRBD1 (6 bases). Germline V gives CDR1 SGHRS, CDR2 YFSETQ. V was shortened by 4 bases and J by 11 bases, with 21 bases between the two germline ends. The CDR3 runs 14 residues. In DNA form, the CDR3 reads TGCGCCAGCAGCCTGAGATCTGACGGGGGGCGGTACACCTTC. Translated, it gives CASSLRSDGGRYTF.

V gene TRBV5-1 combines with J gene TRBJ2-3, with 8 positions matching TRBD2. V shed 5 bases, J shed 2 bases, and the junction held 10 bases outside the gene matches. Germline values: CDR1 SGHRS, CDR2 YFSETQ. This CDR3 is built from 16 residues. The CDR3 region is CASRDFGRADTDTQYF. CDR3 coding DNA: TGCGCCAGCAGAGATTTCGGGAGGGCCGACACAGATACGCAGTATTTT. The entire variable domain, with the rest obtained from reference TRBV5-1 and TRBJ2-3, is as follows: KAGVTQTPRYLIKTRGQQVTLSCSPISGHRSVSWYQQTPGQGLQFLFEYFSETQRNKGNFPGRFSGRQFSNSRSEMNVSTLELGDSALYLCASRDFGRADTDTQYFGPGTRLTVL.

This clone was detected a few times. The rearrangement links TRBV6-6 to TRBJ1-2; 7 nucleotides match TRBD1. The J segment lost 5 bases and the V segment lost 6 bases, leaving 15 bases of the junction unmatched. The CDR3 spans 16 residues. Germline loops: CDR1 MNHNY, CDR2 SVGAGI (reference sequence). CDR3 bases: TGTGCCAGCAGGCCCGGGACAGCACTTTTTAATTATGGCTACACCTTC. Its protein product is CASRPGTALFNYGYTF.

This chain uses TRBV7-9 with TRBJ2-1, with D perhaps matching TRBD1 or TRBD2 (5 bases each). Trimming took off 4 bases at V and 5 bases at J, with 18 bases between the two ends. Germline V CDR1 and CDR2: SEHNR, FQNEAQ (reference sequence). CDR3 length equals 16 residues. The CDR3 loop is CASSSGQGASNNEQFF. In nucleotides, the CDR3 is TGTGCCAGCAGCTCCGGCCAGGGAGCGTCCAACAATGAGCAGTTCTTC.

In this sample, this clone turned up a few times. The gene calls are TRBV19 and TRBJ2-7; D gene unclear. The CDR3 is 13 amino acids. Germline V lookup: CDR1 LNHDA, CDR2 SQIVND (reference sequence). The V end was cut by 3 bases, the J end by 6 bases, with 12 bases between. The CDR3 nucleotides read TGTGCCAGTAGTATCGGTATCAGAAGCGAGCAGTACTTC. This sequence encodes CASSIGIRSEQYF.

This CDR3 is CASSPQNSNQPQHF. CDR3 nucleotides: TGTGCCAGCAGTCCCCAAAATAGCAATCAGCCCCAGCATTTT. The chain employs TRBV27 and TRBJ1-5; D is uncertain. The CDR3 spans 14 residues. V shed 5 bases and J shed 0 bases, with 8 bases lying between them. Germline V CDR1 and CDR2: MNHEY, SMNVEV (reference sequence).